Reported below is one T cell receptor (beta chain). What it binds is not known. PCR amplification relied on 60 Vbeta primers (plus 13 Jbeta primers). Measured with immunoSEQ multiplex PCR; TCRdb has only the in-frame clones, and not every one. Of roughly 230,000 clones in the sample, over 90% were seen once. These data come from a study of cytomegalovirus exposure and HLA in healthy donors. Study outcomes and limitations: Later genetic work tied a missense DCLRE1C variant to beta-chain V and J trimming. Some public TCRs appeared in many individuals, while most sequences were rare.

Healthy bone marrow donors made up the donor group. This CDR3 region has 16 residues. The V end lost 0 bases, the J end lost 3 bases, and 15 bases lay between the germline ends. Germline CDR1 reads MGHRA; CDR2 reads YSYEKL. The receptor comes from a girl aged 2 to 9 in good health and CMV-seronegative. The chain couples TRBV4-1 to TRBJ2-7; tentatively, D is TRBD1 (6 bases). Sequencing used PBMCs. Here the CDR3 reads CASSQDRTESFYEQYF. The CDR3 DNA reads TGCGCCAGCAGCCAAGATCGGACAGAGTCTTTCTACGAGCAGTACTTC.